The next 24 T cell receptor beta chains were all read from a single sample in a study of T-cell reconstitution after alpha-beta-depleted transplantation in children. Unique molecular identifiers tagged the TCRbeta library. TCRdb redid the calling of the PCR reads with MiXCR, one entry per CDR3 protein. The sample lists 200,000 to 250,000 distinct CDR3 sequences, under 9.5% occurring once. The sample here was PBMCs from the stem cell graft donor, taken from the stem cell graft. These receptors all stem from a human donor who donated a stem cell graft to a child with acute lymphoblastic leukemia.

The rearrangement links TRBV5-1 to TRBJ2-1; 8 nucleotides agree with TRBD2. Per germline, CDR1 SGHRS and CDR2 YFSETQ. V shed 4 bases, J shed 8 bases, and the junction held 8 bases outside the gene matches. The CDR3 consists of 14 residues. The CDR3 sequence: CASSHGTRFYEQFF. The CDR3, as DNA: TGCGCCAGCAGCCACGGGACTAGGTTCTATGAGCAGTTCTTC.

This chain uses TRBV20-1 with TRBJ1-1, with no clear D. The V gene's germline CDR1 is DFQATT and CDR2 SNEGSKA (reference sequence). CDR3 length: 14 residues. Trimming took off 0 bases at V and 6 bases at J, with 14 bases between the two ends. The DNA of the CDR3 is TGCAGTGCTAGAGAGAAGCCGAGAGCCTCTGAAGCTTTCTTT. Its protein is CSAREKPRASEAFF.

There are a few counts of this clonotype. The rearrangement uses TRBV4-2 and TRBJ2-7; 10 nucleotides match TRBD1. V shed 3 bases, J shed 6 bases, and the junction held 5 bases outside the gene matches. This CDR3 region has 14 residues. Germline V gives CDR1 LGHNA, CDR2 YNFKEQ. In DNA, the CDR3 is TGTGCCAGCAGCCAGGGGACAGGGGTTTCCGAGCAGTACTTC. This encodes CASSQGTGVSEQYF.

This clonotype was observed at least ten times. The chain carries TRBV6-2 or TRBV6-3 and TRBJ2-3; a weak D match, TRBD2 (5 bases). Germline values: CDR1 MNHEY, CDR2 SVGEGT. This CDR3 spans 16 amino acids. V lost 5 bases and J 2 bases, leaving 17 bases between the germline ends. CDR3: CASSPLGSGYTDTQYF. DNA for the CDR3: TGTGCCAGCAGTCCCTTGGGGAGCGGATACACAGATACGCAGTATTTT.

This clonotype has ten or more counts. CDR3 in amino acids: CAISVNGGDGNSPLHF. CDR3 nucleotides: TGTGCCATCAGTGTTAATGGGGGAGATGGGAATTCACCCCTCCACTTT. V gene TRBV10-3 combines with J gene TRBJ1-6; a weak D match, TRBD1 (5 bases). Germline V gene lookup returns CDR1 ENHRY and CDR2 SYGVKD. CDR3 length equals 16 residues. V was cut by 4 bases and J by 7 bases, with 17 bases left in between.

Only a few counts were recorded for this clonotype. The genes are TRBV5-5 and TRBJ2-7; 8 bases fit TRBD2. The CDR3 extends over 15 amino acids. Germline lookup yields CDR1 SGHKS and CDR2 YYEKEE (reference sequence). V gave up 4 bases and J gave up 3 bases; unmatched junction bases: 9. This CDR3 reads CASSPRGGIRYEQYF. CDR3 nucleotide sequence: TGTGCCAGCAGCCCTCGGGGGGGAATTCGCTACGAGCAGTACTTC.

On this clonotype itself: The junction departs from germline at one end; a sequencing error may be responsible. The J gene is TRBJ2-7, the V gene TRBV10-3, with 8 nucleotides matching TRBD1. Germline V gene lookup returns CDR1 ENHRY and CDR2 SYGVKD. This CDR3 comprises 15 residues. Here the CDR3 reads CAISEDRGPSYGQYF. As DNA, the CDR3 is TGTGCCATCAGTGAGGACAGGGGCCCTTCCTACGGGCAGTACTTC.

This clonotype has only a few counts. V usage is TRBV5-1 and J usage is TRBJ2-5, with TRBD2 matching 7 bases. Germline trimming cut 0 bases from V and 3 bases from J; bases unmatched to any gene: 2. The germline V gene encodes CDR1 SGHRS and CDR2 YFSETQ. CDR3 length: 14 residues. The CDR3 reads CASSLGSGEETQYF. In nucleotides, the CDR3 is TGCGCCAGCAGCTTGGGGAGCGGGGAAGAGACCCAGTACTTC.

This chain links TRBV19 with TRBJ2-2, with unresolved D. The CDR3 length is 14 residues. The germline CDR1 and CDR2 sequences are LNHDA and SQIVND (reference sequence). CDR3 amino acids: CAAYRDANTGELFF. Here the CDR3 DNA reads TGTGCAGCTTATCGCGATGCGAACACCGGGGAGCTGTTTTTT. The full variable domain, in which reference TRBV19 and TRBJ2-2 provide the parts outside the CDR3, is DGGITQSPKYLFRKEGQNVTLSCEQNLNHDAMYWYRQDPGQGLRLIYYSQIVNDFQKGDIAEGYSVSREKKESFPLTVTSAQKNPTAFYLCAAYRDANTGELFFGEGSRLTVL.

The V call is TRBV11-2, the J call TRBJ1-1; 10 nucleotides agree with TRBD1. This CDR3 is built from 18 residues. Losses at the gene ends were 5 bases for V and 2 bases for J; bases not matched to a gene: 14. Germline V gene sequence: CDR1 SGHAT, CDR2 FQNNGV. The CDR3 sequence is CASSLRTGGIRPNTEAFF. CDR3 sequence (DNA): TGTGCCAGCAGCCTACGGACAGGGGGAATCAGGCCAAACACTGAAGCTTTCTTT.

This clonotype was seen a handful of times. The chain employs TRBV19 and TRBJ2-3; D tentatively fits TRBD1 or TRBD2 (5 bases each). V dropped 5 bases and J dropped 1 base, with 13 bases sitting between them. CDR1 and CDR2 (germline): LNHDA, SQIVND (reference sequence). The CDR3 extends over 15 amino acids. Here the CDR3 reads CASSGGRGRTDTQYF. The CDR3 nucleotides are TGTGCCAGTAGTGGGGGAAGGGGACGCACAGATACGCAGTATTTT.

Concerning this clonotype: One end of the junction varies from germline; a read error may be responsible. The chain is built from TRBV6-2 or TRBV6-3 and TRBJ1-6; D remains unclear. Looked up from germline, CDR1 is MNHEY and CDR2 is SVGEGT. The CDR3 is 12 residues long. CDR3 sequence reads: CASSNSNSPLHF. DNA of the CDR3: TGTGCCAGCAGTAACTCCAATTCACCCCTCCACTTT.

This clonotype was counted a few times. J is TRBJ1-5 and V is TRBV7-8; D not resolved. CDR1 is SGHVS and CDR2 is FQNEAQ in the germline V gene. With 5 bases removed from V and 2 bases from J, the gap between germline ends came to 16 bases. The CDR3 is 16 amino acids. CDR3 residues: CASSQMSGRRNQPQHF. The CDR3 region has the DNA TGTGCCAGCAGCCAGATGTCCGGGAGACGCAATCAGCCCCAGCATTTT.

The V call is TRBV11-2, the J call TRBJ2-5; no clear D. Germline values: CDR1 SGHAT, CDR2 FQNNGV. Deletions cut 0 bases from V and 1 base from J, with 18 bases between. The CDR3 spans 18 residues. CDR3 region: CASSLDIGLVEIQETQYF. CDR3 bases: TGTGCCAGCAGCTTAGATATAGGGTTGGTGGAAATCCAAGAGACCCAGTACTTC.

The rearrangement links TRBV12-3 or TRBV12-4 to TRBJ1-1; D ambiguous. The V end lost 1 base, the J end lost 4 bases, and 16 bases lay between the germline ends. The CDR3 is 16 residues long. CDR3 residues: CASSLEADILSTEAFF. DNA of the CDR3: TGTGCCAGCAGTTTAGAGGCCGACATTCTGAGCACTGAAGCTTTCTTT.

This clonotype has more than one count but fewer than ten. DNA for the CDR3: TGTGCCTCAGGGACCTCTGGAAACACCATATATTTT. Amino acid sequence: CASGTSGNTIYF. The chain carries TRBV30 and TRBJ1-3, with D perhaps TRBD1 (5 bases). The CDR3 sequence is 12 residues long. With 7 bases removed from V and 0 bases from J, the gap between germline ends came to 7 bases. The V gene's germline CDR1 is GTSNPN and CDR2 SVGIG (reference sequence).

This clonotype has a count of ten or more. V gene TRBV9 combines with J gene TRBJ1-2; 9 bases are shared with TRBD1. V shed 2 bases and J 5 bases; nucleotides not matched to a gene: 13. Germline-derived CDR1 and CDR2 are SGDLS and YYNGEE. The CDR3 runs to 17 residues. Here the CDR3 DNA reads TGTGCCAGCAGCGTTCAGATATCGACGGGACAGGGATATGGCTACACCTTC. The encoded protein is CASSVQISTGQGYGYTF. The full variable domain, with the rest looked up from reference TRBV9 and TRBJ1-2, is DSGVTQTPKHLITATGQRVTLRCSPRSGDLSVYWYQQSLDQGLQFLIQYYNGEERAKGNILERFSAQQFPDLHSELNLSSLELGDSALYFCASSVQISTGQGYGYTFGSGTRLTVV.

This clonotype has just a few counts. The rearrangement uses TRBV5-1 and TRBJ2-2; TRBD2 aligns across 7 bases. After removal of 4 bases from V and 3 bases from J, the junction contained 6 bases not matched to a gene. The CDR3 loop spans 15 amino acids. The germline V gene encodes CDR1 SGHRS and CDR2 YFSETQ. CDR3 residues: CASSPGGSDTGELFF. Here the CDR3 DNA reads TGCGCCAGCAGCCCGGGGGGTTCGGACACCGGGGAGCTGTTTTTT.

The genes are TRBV24-1 and TRBJ1-2; D gene ambiguous. With 1 base removed from V and 6 bases from J, the gap between germline ends came to 11 bases. The CDR3 is made up of 14 amino acids. Germline V CDR1 and CDR2: KGHDR, SFDVKD. CDR3 nucleotides: TGTGCCACCAGTGATTTAACGGGAAGCGATGGCTACACCTTC. Amino acid sequence: CATSDLTGSDGYTF.

This clonotype was counted at least ten times. The V gene is TRBV7-2, the J gene TRBJ2-3; no definite D call. Trimming stripped 6 bases from V and 6 bases from J, with 7 bases between. The CDR3 contains 11 residues. Germline CDR1 and CDR2: SGHTA and FQGNSA. The CDR3 sequence is CASSPQDTQYF. The CDR3 bases are TGTGCCAGCAGTCCGCAGGATACGCAGTATTTT.

The chain has TRBV10-1 and TRBJ2-3, with unresolved D. Germline-derived CDR1 and CDR2 are WNHNN and SYGVQD (reference sequence). Trimming pared 4 bases from V and 2 bases from J, leaving 13 bases between. The CDR3 consists of 15 residues. CDR3 bases: TGCGCCAGCAGTGGGGATCGTGAACCCACAGATACGCAGTATTTT. It encodes CASSGDREPTDTQYF.

The table lists this clonotype with many counts. The chain joins TRBV24-1 to TRBJ1-5; maybe TRBD1 (5 bases). Germline V lookup: CDR1 KGHDR, CDR2 SFDVKD. The CDR3 has 16 amino acids. V was clipped by 4 bases and J by 1 base, with 13 bases between them. CDR3 in amino acids: CATSEAGRASNQPQHF. Written as DNA, the CDR3 is TGTGCCACCAGTGAGGCGGGCAGGGCGAGCAATCAGCCCCAGCATTTT.

The chain is built from TRBV29-1 and TRBJ1-1; 8 bases map to TRBD1. V gave up 7 bases and J gave up 3 bases; unmatched junction bases: 13. The CDR3 extends over 15 amino acids. CDR1 and CDR2 from the germline V gene are SQVTM and ANQGSEA. CDR3 DNA: TGCAGCGCTGAGGGGGAGACAGGGGCGGACACTGAAGCTTTCTTT. This codes for CSAEGETGADTEAFF.

This clonotype was counted ten times or more. The V call is TRBV7-2, the J call TRBJ2-7; D unresolved. Germline assignment: CDR1 SGHTA and CDR2 FQGNSA. Trimming shortened V by 3 bases and J by 6 bases, and 9 bases separated the two germline ends. The CDR3 is 12 amino acids. As DNA, the CDR3 is TGTGCCAGCAGCTTTGGAGCAGGCGAGCAGTACTTC. This encodes CASSFGAGEQYF.